The 20 T cell receptor beta chains reported below all come from one sample, sequenced in a study of radiotherapy plus CTLA-4 blockade in lung cancer. TCRdb's table, derived via immunoSEQ multiplex PCR, lists solely in-frame clones and lacks some. The sample yields about 51,000 clones, 79% seen once. The sequenced sample was peripheral blood, obtained from a patient treated with radiotherapy plus ipilimumab. The receptors here all came from a human donor with non-small cell lung cancer who had a complete response to radiotherapy plus ipilimumab.

This clone was counted once. The chain uses TRBV6-5 and TRBJ2-5, with D perhaps TRBD1 (5 bases). Germline V gene data show CDR1 as MNHEY and CDR2 as SVGAGI. The V gene lost 4 bases and the J gene lost 3 bases, with 15 bases spanning the gap. The CDR3 covers 15 residues. DNA of the CDR3: TGTGCCAGCAGTTCCCAGCCGGGCAGGGAAGAGACCCAGTACTTC. Translated, it gives CASSSQPGREETQYF.

This sequence joins TRBV7-8 and TRBJ2-7, with D possibly matching TRBD2 (6 bases). Trimming took off 5 bases at V and 2 bases at J, with 16 bases between the two ends. The germline V gene encodes CDR1 SGHVS and CDR2 FQNEAQ. The CDR3 has 15 residues. CDR3 nucleotides: TGTGCCAGCAGCCCCCGGCGGGAAGCGACCTACGAGCAGTACGTC. Protein product: CASSPRREATYEQYV.

The genes are TRBV27 and TRBJ1-1; D remains ambiguous. V was clipped by 5 bases and J by 5 bases, with 9 bases between them. This CDR3 has 12 amino acids. Germline values: CDR1 MNHEY, CDR2 SMNVEV (reference sequence). CDR3 residues: CASSPGRTEAFF. The CDR3 DNA sequence: TGTGCCAGCAGTCCAGGAAGAACTGAAGCTTTCTTT.

This clone was seen a handful of times. The genes are TRBV30 and TRBJ1-1; possibly TRBD1 for D (5 bases). V was clipped by 0 bases and J by 7 bases, with 12 bases between them. Germline V gives CDR1 GTSNPN, CDR2 SVGIG (reference sequence). The CDR3 runs 13 residues. CDR3 in amino acids: CAWSVDSSYEAFF. CDR3 DNA: TGTGCCTGGAGTGTAGACAGCTCCTATGAAGCTTTCTTT.

This clone was seen only once. This chain uses TRBV30 with TRBJ2-5; 12 nucleotides match TRBD2. CDR1 GTSNPN and CDR2 SVGIG come from the germline V gene (reference sequence). The ends lost 3 bases at V and 4 bases at J; junction bases unmatched: 9. This CDR3 contains 16 residues. This CDR3 reads CAWSETSGRGGETQYF. DNA of the CDR3: TGTGCCTGGAGCGAGACTAGCGGGAGAGGAGGAGAGACCCAGTACTTC.

The chain links TRBV6-1 to TRBJ1-5; possibly TRBD1 for D (6 bases). Germline V CDR1 and CDR2: MNHNS, SASEGT. The ends were cut back, 4 bases at V and 2 bases at J, with 15 bases in the middle. This CDR3 has 16 residues. In DNA form, the CDR3 reads TGTGCCAGCAGTGCAAATATACAGGGAGGCAATCAGCCCCAGCATTTT. It translates to CASSANIQGGNQPQHF.

V is TRBV5-1 and J is TRBJ1-2; tentatively, D is TRBD1 (6 bases). With 4 bases removed from V and 1 base from J, the gap between germline ends came to 11 bases. Germline V lookup: CDR1 SGHRS, CDR2 YFSETQ. The CDR3 runs to 14 residues. CDR3 in DNA: TGCGCCAGCAGCACGGGACAACTTAACTATGGCTACACCTTC. Residues: CASSTGQLNYGYTF.

The chain links TRBV5-1 to TRBJ2-1, with a weak D call TRBD1 (7 bases). CDR3 length: 16 residues. The V and J ends lost 4 bases and 4 bases respectively, with 18 bases between them. Germline CDR1 SGHRS, CDR2 YFSETQ. CDR3 amino acids: CASSPETGTDYNEQFF. CDR3 DNA sequence: TGCGCCAGCAGCCCAGAGACAGGGACTGATTACAATGAGCAGTTCTTC.

Here the CDR3 reads CASGGRDTQYF. The CDR3, as DNA: TGTGCCAGCGGGGGGAGGGATACGCAGTATTTT. The J gene is TRBJ2-3, the V gene TRBV27; D is possibly TRBD2 (6 bases). The CDR3 has 11 amino acids. V was cut by 8 bases and J by 6 bases, with 9 bases left in between. Germline assignment: CDR1 MNHEY and CDR2 SMNVEV (reference sequence).

J is TRBJ1-2 and V is TRBV29-1; unclear D gene. Trimming took 4 bases from V and 8 from J, leaving 14 bases between them. There are 12 residues in the CDR3. The germline V gene has CDR1 SQVTM and CDR2 ANQGSEA. CDR3 nucleotides: TGCAGCGTTGTAGAGGGAGTGTGGGGCTACACCTTC. Protein sequence: CSVVEGVWGYTF.

The genes are TRBV7-2 and TRBJ2-3; D uncertain. This CDR3 contains 11 residues. V was clipped by 4 bases and J by 9 bases, with 8 bases between them. Germline V CDR1 and CDR2: SGHTA, FQGNSA. CDR3 sequence: CASSSVATQYF. CDR3 coding DNA: TGTGCCAGCAGCTCCGTGGCCACGCAGTATTTT. Drawing the rest from reference TRBV7-2 and TRBJ2-3, the complete variable domain is GAGVSQSPSNKVTEKGKDVELRCDPISGHTALYWYRQSLGQGLEFLIYFQGNSAPDKSGLPSDRFSAERTGGSVSTLTIQRTQQEDSAVYLCASSSVATQYFGPGTRLTVL.

The chain carries TRBV15 and TRBJ1-6; tentative D call: TRBD1 (6 bases). Germline V lookup: CDR1 LNHNV, CDR2 YYDKDF (reference sequence). This CDR3 comprises 14 residues. Trimming cost V 4 bases and J 6 bases, with 10 bases left between them. CDR3: CATSTRTANSPLHF. CDR3 sequence (DNA): TGTGCCACCAGCACTCGGACAGCTAATTCACCCCTCCACTTT.

In its sample, this clone was seen once. The chain has TRBV5-1 and TRBJ1-1; possibly TRBD1 for D (5 bases). The CDR3 runs to 16 residues. From germline, CDR1 is SGHRS and CDR2 YFSETQ. With 0 bases removed from V and 6 bases from J, the gap between germline ends came to 18 bases. CDR3: CASSLAREAGRAEAFF. The CDR3 coding sequence is TGCGCCAGCAGCTTGGCCCGGGAGGCAGGGAGAGCTGAAGCTTTCTTT.

The V gene is TRBV6-5, the J gene TRBJ2-2; maybe TRBD2 (5 bases). CDR1 is MNHEY and CDR2 is SVGAGI in the germline V gene. V was cut by 2 bases and J by 4 bases, with 8 bases left in between. The CDR3 sequence is 14 residues long. CDR3 coding DNA: TGTGCCAGCAGTTACAGGGCGGGCACCGGGGAGCTGTTTTTT. It is translated as CASSYRAGTGELFF.

The chain couples TRBV9 to TRBJ1-4; D may be TRBD1 (5 bases). Germline lookup yields CDR1 SGDLS and CDR2 YYNGEE. This CDR3 region has 14 residues. V lost 2 bases and J lost 5, with 10 bases in between. The CDR3 loop is CASSVGGTNEKLFF. DNA of the CDR3: TGTGCCAGCAGCGTGGGGGGGACGAATGAAAAACTGTTTTTT. Together with reference TRBV9 and TRBJ1-4, the CDR3 gives the full variable domain: DSGVTQTPKHLITATGQRVTLRCSPRSGDLSVYWYQQSLDQGLQFLIQYYNGEERAKGNILERFSAQQFPDLHSELNLSSLELGDSALYFCASSVGGTNEKLFFGSGTQLSVL.

The rearrangement uses TRBV4-3 and TRBJ2-1; D remains unclear. Germline CDR1 is LGHNA and CDR2 is YSLEER. The CDR3 length is 13 residues. V lost 0 bases and J lost 8, with 8 bases in between. CDR3: CASSQERGHEQFF. CDR3 DNA sequence: TGCGCCAGCAGCCAAGAACGAGGCCATGAGCAGTTCTTC.

With regard to this clone: A read error may account for a junction end that differs from germline. This chain joins TRBV7-7 and TRBJ2-1; 8 nucleotides agree with TRBD2. Germline values: CDR1 SSHAT, CDR2 FNYEAQ (reference sequence). The CDR3 extends over 16 amino acids. DNA for the CDR3: TGTGCTAGCAGCTTATACCGGGGGGGTCCTTACAATGAGCAGTTCTTC. Translating gives CASSLYRGGPYNEQFF.

CDR3: CASSYRNTIYF. The CDR3 DNA sequence: TGTGCCAGCAGTTACAGGAACACCATATATTTT. The rearrangement links TRBV6-1 to TRBJ1-3; possibly TRBD1 for D (5 bases). This CDR3 has 11 residues. Between the trimmed V and J ends, which lost 5 bases and 7 bases, there was a span of 6 bases. CDR1 and CDR2 from the germline V gene are MNHNS and SASEGT.

CDR3 DNA: TGTGCCAGCTCAACTAGGACTAGACCTAGCACAGATACGCAGTATTTT. Translation: CASSTRTRPSTDTQYF. The genes are TRBV18 and TRBJ2-3; 7 nucleotides align to TRBD2. Germline CDR1 and CDR2: KGHSH and LQKENI. The ends lost 5 bases at V and 0 bases at J; junction bases unmatched: 8. The CDR3 is made up of 16 amino acids.

This chain connects TRBV27 to TRBJ2-6; D possibly corresponds to TRBD1 (6 bases). V lost 6 bases and J lost 2, with 14 bases in between. This CDR3 region has 16 residues. Germline values: CDR1 MNHEY, CDR2 SMNVEV (reference sequence). This chain's CDR3 is CASRTRGFAGANVLTF. CDR3 DNA sequence: TGTGCCAGCAGAACCAGGGGCTTTGCTGGGGCCAACGTCCTGACTTTC.